Below, one T cell receptor (beta chain) is given with its context. The target antigen is unknown. CDR1 GTSNPN and CDR2 SVGIG come from the germline V gene (reference sequence). Trimming cost V 0 bases and J 9 bases, with 18 bases left between them. The CDR3 runs 15 residues. This entry belongs to a study of early T cells in non-severe SARS-CoV-2 infection. About the study: Sequencing of bulk RNA from unsorted whole blood was done, without chain pairing. Findings and caveats of the study: VDJdb-based matching was biased toward anti-spike CD8 responses and missed private and CD4 specificities.

Unique molecular identifiers were added to individual cDNA molecules. Via MiXCR, TCRdb re-called the 5' RACE reads, giving one row per CDR3 protein. The table lists 50,000 or so distinct CDR3 sequences, 10% to 15% of them singletons. This chain connects TRBV30 to TRBJ2-1; D perhaps matches TRBD2 (6 bases). Sequencing used whole blood. The source of this sequence is an adult who was a healthcare worker with PCR-confirmed SARS-CoV-2 infection or an uninfected control (not recorded which). The DNA of the CDR3 is TGTGCCTGGAGTGTACTATCTAGCGCCGTAGGTGAGCAGTTCTTC. It translates to CAWSVLSSAVGEQFF.